The 20 T cell receptor beta chains below come from one sample, sequenced in a study of CD8+ T cells in alopecia areata. Extracted RNA was reverse transcribed into cDNA, the sequencing template. The data were produced by immunoSEQ multiplex PCR, yet TCRdb's version contains in-frame clones alone and is incomplete. The data show 150,000 to 200,000 clones, just over 65% seen once. Specified treatment: oral pan-JAK inhibitor, 5-10 mg twice daily. The sample was CD4+ T cells sorted from blood, taken at week 4, from a patient treated with tofacitinib. The receptors were sampled from a human donor with alopecia areata.

This clone appeared once. This chain links TRBV30 with TRBJ2-5; D ambiguous. The CDR3 is 14 amino acids. CDR1 is GTSNPN and CDR2 is SVGIG in the germline V gene (reference sequence). The V end was cut by 1 base, the J end by 0 bases, with 9 bases between. The CDR3 reads CAWSGNTNQETQYF. In nucleotides, the CDR3 is TGTGCCTGGAGTGGAAATACAAACCAAGAGACCCAGTACTTC.

The chain carries TRBV5-4 and TRBJ2-5; TRBD2 agrees at 7 bases. The germline gives CDR1 SGHNT, CDR2 YYREEE (reference sequence). V gave up 3 bases and J gave up 2 bases; unmatched junction bases: 10. This CDR3 is 16 amino acids long. CDR3 region: CASSSSGGGRQETQYF. CDR3 coding DNA: TGTGCCAGCAGCTCCTCTGGCGGGGGAAGACAAGAGACCCAGTACTTC.

The chain employs TRBV30 and TRBJ2-3; D gene ambiguous. CDR1 GTSNPN and CDR2 SVGIG come from the germline V gene (reference sequence). CDR3 length equals 12 residues. The V gene lost 3 bases and the J gene lost 4 bases, with 8 bases spanning the gap. CDR3 loop: CAWSLGPDTQYF. In DNA form, the CDR3 reads TGTGCCTGGAGCCTTGGCCCAGATACGCAGTATTTT.

This clone showed up just a few times. The chain joins TRBV28 to TRBJ1-2, with D unclear. The V gene's germline CDR1 is MDHEN and CDR2 SYDVKM. The CDR3 spans 12 residues. V was clipped by 6 bases and J by 8 bases, with 13 bases between them. The CDR3 is CASSLADGGYTF. The CDR3 coding sequence is TGTGCCAGCAGCCTTGCGGACGGAGGCTACACCTTC.

V is TRBV12-5 and J is TRBJ1-3; unclear D gene. Germline V CDR1 and CDR2: LGHNT, FRNRAP. The germline V and J ends were trimmed by 7 bases and 0 bases, with 10 bases remaining between them. The CDR3 is 14 residues long. This chain's CDR3 is CASALGISGNTIYF. CDR3 DNA: TGTGCTAGTGCCCTAGGGATCTCTGGAAACACCATATATTTT.

The chain couples TRBV30 to TRBJ2-6; D unresolved. V lost 8 bases to trimming and J lost 4 bases, with 24 bases between them. The germline V gene has CDR1 GTSNPN and CDR2 SVGIG (reference sequence). The CDR3 runs to 17 residues. As DNA, the CDR3 is TGTGCCCTCTACCGGGCCCCAGGAAGCTCCGGGGCCAACGTCCTGACTTTC. Encoded protein: CALYRAPGSSGANVLTF.

This chain uses TRBV4-1 with TRBJ2-3; D is uncertain. CDR3 length: 16 residues. V shed 1 base and J shed 3 bases, with 14 bases lying between them. CDR1 is MGHRA and CDR2 is YSYEKL in the germline V gene. CDR3 region: CASSQGRLPGTDTQYF. The CDR3 bases are TGCGCCAGCAGCCAAGGTCGACTCCCCGGGACAGATACGCAGTATTTT.

Only a few counts were recorded for this clone. V and J are TRBV29-1 and TRBJ1-6; D might be TRBD1 (5 bases). From germline, CDR1 is SQVTM and CDR2 ANQGSEA. The CDR3 loop spans 12 amino acids. V lost 7 bases and J 5 bases, leaving 9 bases between the germline ends. Here the CDR3 reads CSAGTDNSPLHF. DNA of the CDR3: TGCAGCGCCGGGACTGATAATTCACCCCTCCACTTT.

The V call is TRBV7-2, the J call TRBJ2-3; D is ambiguous. This CDR3 region has 12 residues. CDR1 is SGHTA, CDR2 FQGNSA, per germline. V was trimmed by 5 bases and J by 2 bases, leaving 5 bases between them. CDR3 in amino acids: CASSPSTDTQYF. CDR3 nucleotides: TGTGCCAGCAGCCCCTCCACAGATACGCAGTATTTT. The variable domain in full, with the rest retrieved from reference TRBV7-2 and TRBJ2-3, is GAGVSQSPSNKVTEKGKDVELRCDPISGHTALYWYRQSLGQGLEFLIYFQGNSAPDKSGLPSDRFSAERTGGSVSTLTIQRTQQEDSAVYLCASSPSTDTQYFGPGTRLTVL.

This chain uses TRBV30 with TRBJ1-2; no clear D gene. With 0 bases removed from V and 4 bases from J, the gap between germline ends came to 9 bases. The CDR3 loop spans 13 amino acids. Germline CDR1 is GTSNPN and CDR2 is SVGIG (reference sequence). The CDR3 region has the DNA TGTGCCTGGAGTGTACAAAGTATCTATGGCTACACCTTC. Residues: CAWSVQSIYGYTF.

The V and J genes are TRBV20-1 and TRBJ1-6; D remains unclear. Per germline, CDR1 DFQATT and CDR2 SNEGSKA (reference sequence). CDR3 size: 11 residues. Trimming removed 0 bases at V and 14 bases at J, with 8 bases between. The CDR3: CSAREAPTLHF. The CDR3 DNA reads as TGCAGTGCTAGAGAGGCCCCCACCCTCCACTTT.

The chain recombines TRBV25-1 with TRBJ1-6; D might be TRBD1 (6 bases). Trimming stripped 6 bases from V and 10 bases from J, with 10 bases between. From germline, CDR1 is MGHDK and CDR2 SYGVNS. The length of the CDR3 is 12 residues. CDR3 loop: CASRQGRSPLHF. CDR3 nucleotides: TGTGCCAGCAGACAGGGAAGATCACCCCTCCACTTT.

The chain couples TRBV25-1 to TRBJ2-1; D ambiguous. CDR1 is MGHDK and CDR2 is SYGVNS in the germline V gene. The CDR3 contains 14 residues. V was clipped by 6 bases and J by 0 bases, with 9 bases between them. The CDR3 nucleotides read TGTGCCAGCAGCACTCCGGGCTCCTACAATGAGCAGTTCTTC. Translating it yields CASSTPGSYNEQFF.

The chain couples TRBV9 to TRBJ2-5; unclear D gene. Germline assignment: CDR1 SGDLS and CDR2 YYNGEE. V lost 5 bases to trimming and J lost 1 base, with 9 bases between them. The CDR3 spans 13 residues. CDR3 in amino acids: CASSAGIQETQYF. The CDR3 DNA reads as TGTGCCAGCAGTGCTGGTATCCAAGAGACCCAGTACTTC.

The sample holds a few counts of this clone. This chain links TRBV14 with TRBJ1-2, with TRBD1 identical over 7 bases. This CDR3 contains 14 residues. V lost 4 bases, J lost 4 bases, and 6 bases stayed unmatched. Germline-derived CDR1 and CDR2 are SGHDN and FVKESK. CDR3 sequence: CASSPQGRGYGYTF. For the CDR3, the DNA is TGTGCCAGCAGCCCACAGGGGAGAGGCTATGGCTACACCTTC.

This chain links TRBV27 with TRBJ2-1; 7 bases agree with TRBD1. V lost 2 bases and J lost 0; bases outside the gene matches: 7. The CDR3 contains 17 residues. In germline, CDR1 is MNHEY, CDR2 SMNVEV (reference sequence). This CDR3 is CASSLRQGSSSYNEQFF. For the CDR3, the DNA is TGTGCCAGCAGTTTACGACAGGGTTCTAGCTCCTACAATGAGCAGTTCTTC.

In DNA, the CDR3 is TGTGCCAGCTCAGAGACAGGGGGAGACTATGGCTACACCTTC. Protein sequence: CASSETGGDYGYTF. The chain recombines TRBV18 with TRBJ1-2; 9 bases agree with TRBD1. The trim removed 5 bases at V and 3 bases at J, leaving 4 bases unmatched. The germline V gene has CDR1 KGHSH and CDR2 LQKENI. The CDR3 is 14 amino acids. The full variable domain, with the rest looked up from reference TRBV18 and TRBJ1-2, is NAGVMQNPRHLVRRRGQEARLRCSPMKGHSHVYWYRQLPEEGLKFMVYLQKENIIDESGMPKERFSAEFPKEGPSILRIQQVVRGDSAAYFCASSETGGDYGYTFGSGTRLTVV.

V gene TRBV5-4 combines with J gene TRBJ2-1; 10 bases line up with TRBD2. Trimming removed 0 bases from V and 5 bases from J; junction bases left unmatched: 5. The length of the CDR3 is 16 residues. The germline V gene encodes CDR1 SGHNT and CDR2 YYREEE (reference sequence). The CDR3 sequence is CASSLGASGGHNEQFF. CDR3 sequence (DNA): TGTGCCAGCAGCTTGGGAGCTAGCGGGGGACACAATGAGCAGTTCTTC.

The chain combines TRBV11-1 with TRBJ2-7; the match to TRBD1 covers 10 bases. The CDR3 totals 15 residues. J lost 6 bases, V lost 5 bases, and 10 bases had no gene match. The germline CDR1 and CDR2 sequences are SGHAT and FQDESV (reference sequence). The CDR3 protein is CASSLYPGQGSEQYF. The CDR3 DNA reads as TGTGCCAGCAGCCTTTACCCGGGACAGGGGTCCGAGCAGTACTTC.

This clone has a single count. The chain joins TRBV7-2 to TRBJ2-7; maybe TRBD2 (5 bases). The CDR3 loop spans 15 amino acids. Germline-derived CDR1 and CDR2 are SGHTA and FQGNSA. The germline V and J ends were trimmed by 0 bases and 5 bases, with 14 bases remaining between them. CDR3 protein: CASSLARDRLDEQYF. CDR3 DNA sequence: TGTGCCAGCAGCTTAGCGAGGGATCGGCTCGACGAGCAGTACTTC.